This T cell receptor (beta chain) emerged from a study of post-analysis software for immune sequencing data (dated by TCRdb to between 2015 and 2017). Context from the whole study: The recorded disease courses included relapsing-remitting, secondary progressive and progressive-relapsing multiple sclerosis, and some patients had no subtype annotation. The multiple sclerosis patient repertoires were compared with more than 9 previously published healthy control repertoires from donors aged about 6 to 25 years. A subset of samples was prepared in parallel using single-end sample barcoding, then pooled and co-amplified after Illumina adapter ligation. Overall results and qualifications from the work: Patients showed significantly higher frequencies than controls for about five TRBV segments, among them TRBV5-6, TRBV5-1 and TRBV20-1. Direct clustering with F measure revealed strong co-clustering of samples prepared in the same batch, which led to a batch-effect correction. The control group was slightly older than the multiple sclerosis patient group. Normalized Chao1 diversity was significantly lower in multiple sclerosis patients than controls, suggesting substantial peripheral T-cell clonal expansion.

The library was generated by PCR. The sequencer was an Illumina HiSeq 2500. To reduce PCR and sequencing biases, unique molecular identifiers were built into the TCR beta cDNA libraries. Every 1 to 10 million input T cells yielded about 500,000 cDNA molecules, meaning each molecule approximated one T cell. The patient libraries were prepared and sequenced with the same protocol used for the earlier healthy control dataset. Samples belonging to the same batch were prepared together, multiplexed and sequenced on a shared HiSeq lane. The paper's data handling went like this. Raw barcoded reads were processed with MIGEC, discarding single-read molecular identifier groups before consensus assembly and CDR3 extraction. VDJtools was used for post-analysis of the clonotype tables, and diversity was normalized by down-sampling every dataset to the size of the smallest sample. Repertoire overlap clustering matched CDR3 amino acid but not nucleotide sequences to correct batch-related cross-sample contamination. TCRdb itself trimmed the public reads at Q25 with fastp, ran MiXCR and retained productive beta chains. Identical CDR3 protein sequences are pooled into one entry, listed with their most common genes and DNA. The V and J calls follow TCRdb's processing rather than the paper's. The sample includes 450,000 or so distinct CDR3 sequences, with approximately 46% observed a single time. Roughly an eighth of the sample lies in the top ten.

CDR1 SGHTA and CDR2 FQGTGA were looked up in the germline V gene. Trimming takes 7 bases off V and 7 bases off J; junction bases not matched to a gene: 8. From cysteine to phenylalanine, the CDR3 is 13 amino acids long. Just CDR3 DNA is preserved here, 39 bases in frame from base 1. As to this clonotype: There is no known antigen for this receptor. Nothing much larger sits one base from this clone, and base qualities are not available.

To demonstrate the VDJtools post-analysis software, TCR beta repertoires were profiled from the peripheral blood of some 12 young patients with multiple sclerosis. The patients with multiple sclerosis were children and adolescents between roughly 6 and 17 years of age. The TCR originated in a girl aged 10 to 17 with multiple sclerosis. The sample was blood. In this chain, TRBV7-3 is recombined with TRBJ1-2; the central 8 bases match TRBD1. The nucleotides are TGTGCCAGCAACACGCCGACAGGGGTTGGCTACACCTTC. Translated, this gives CASNTPTGVGYTF.